This TCR beta chain comes out of a study of T cells after yellow fever vaccination. This clonotype came up a few times. Trimming cost V 6 bases and J 9 bases, with 26 bases left between them. CDR3 length: 16 residues. Looked up from germline, CDR1 is SGHAT and CDR2 is FQNNGV. Via MiXCR, TCRdb re-called the 5' RACE reads, giving one row per CDR3 protein. The data show 500,000 to 650,000 distinct CDR3 sequences, more than 9% seen once. The chain employs TRBV11-2 and TRBJ2-5; either TRBD1 or TRBD2 may supply D (5 bases each). The TCR originated in a man aged 25 to 40 who received the YFV17D yellow fever vaccine. The sample was PBMCs, taken on the day of the yellow fever booster vaccination. The CDR3 DNA reads TGTGCCAGCAGTCGATCCACCGGGACGGCCCAAAACGCCCAGTACTTC. This codes for CASSRSTGTAQNAQYF.